This TCR beta chain came from a study of shared clonotypes between healthy human individuals. As for the study in general: Donors consisted of a couple of women and a few men between 18 and 49. A donor's plate count was three for CD4 naive and three for CD4 memory; CD8 naive had two and CD8 memory one. Broader study findings: Among donors, sharing of clonotypes was expected to be affected by sequencing depth. Only blood was sampled, and tissue TCR repertoires likely differ from blood ones.

Sequenced by immunoSEQ multiplex PCR; TCRdb stores in-frame clones only, minus some. Here the sample spans over a million clones, 98% being singletons. Germline-derived CDR1 and CDR2 are SGHRS and YFSETQ. The CDR3 consists of 14 residues. Trimming removed 0 bases at V and 7 bases at J, with 10 bases between. This clone appeared a single time. Its antigen is unidentified. V gene TRBV5-1 combines with J gene TRBJ1-4; no clear D gene. Material: naive CD4+ T cells sorted from blood. Specified subset: CD45RA+ positively selected. This sequence was found in a young man in good health. The CDR3 nucleotides are TGCGCCAGCAGCTTGGATAGGGTTTTTGAAAAACTGTTTTTT. Its protein is CASSLDRVFEKLFF.